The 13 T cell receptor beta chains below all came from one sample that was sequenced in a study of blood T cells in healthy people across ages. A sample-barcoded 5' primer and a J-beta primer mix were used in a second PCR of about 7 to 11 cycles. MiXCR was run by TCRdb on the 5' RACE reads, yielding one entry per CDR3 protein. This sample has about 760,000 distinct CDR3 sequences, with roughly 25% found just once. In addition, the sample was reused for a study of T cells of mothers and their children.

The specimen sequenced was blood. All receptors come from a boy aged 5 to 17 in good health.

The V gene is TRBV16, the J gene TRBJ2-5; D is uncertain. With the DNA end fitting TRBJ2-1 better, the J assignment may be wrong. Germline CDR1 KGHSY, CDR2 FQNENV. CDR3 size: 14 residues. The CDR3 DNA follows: TGTGCCAGCAGCCAAATGTTAGCAGGCAATGAGCAGTTCTTC. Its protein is CASSQMLAGNEQFF.

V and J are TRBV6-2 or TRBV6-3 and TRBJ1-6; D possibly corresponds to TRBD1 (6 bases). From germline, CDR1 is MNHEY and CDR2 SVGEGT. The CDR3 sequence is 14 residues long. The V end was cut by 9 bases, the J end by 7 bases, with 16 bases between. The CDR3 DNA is TGTGCCAGTACCAGGGGCTCTGGGAATTCACCCCTCCACTTT. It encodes CASTRGSGNSPLHF.

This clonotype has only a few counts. This chain's CDR3 is CASSQDFSLHF. For the CDR3, the DNA is TGTGCCAGCAGCCAAGATTTCTCCCTCCACTTT. The rearrangement uses TRBV3-1 and TRBJ1-6; D uncertain. The CDR3 extends over 11 amino acids. Germline V gene lookup returns CDR1 LGHDT and CDR2 YNNKEL (reference sequence). V dropped 0 bases and J dropped 14 bases, with 5 bases sitting between them.

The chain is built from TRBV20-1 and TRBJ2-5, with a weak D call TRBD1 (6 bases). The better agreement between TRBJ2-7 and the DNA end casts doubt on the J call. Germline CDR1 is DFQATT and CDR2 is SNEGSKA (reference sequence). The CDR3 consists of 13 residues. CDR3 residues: CSAWTVETYEQYF. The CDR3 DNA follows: TGCAGTGCATGGACAGTGGAAACCTACGAGCAGTACTTC.

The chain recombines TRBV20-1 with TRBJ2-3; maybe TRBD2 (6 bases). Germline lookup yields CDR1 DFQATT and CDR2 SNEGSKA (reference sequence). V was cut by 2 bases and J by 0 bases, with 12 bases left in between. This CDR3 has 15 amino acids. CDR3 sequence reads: CSARRDLSSTDTQYF. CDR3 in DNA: TGCAGTGCTAGAAGGGACTTGTCTAGCACAGATACGCAGTATTTT.

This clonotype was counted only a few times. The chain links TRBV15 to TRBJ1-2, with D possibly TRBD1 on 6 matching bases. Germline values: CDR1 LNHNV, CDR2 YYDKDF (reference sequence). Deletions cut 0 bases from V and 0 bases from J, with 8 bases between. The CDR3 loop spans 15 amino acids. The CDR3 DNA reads TGTGCCACCAGCAGAGAGAACAGGGCTAACTATGGCTACACCTTC. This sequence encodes CATSRENRANYGYTF.

The CDR3, as DNA: TGTGCCAGCAGTTATTTCGGAGAAGGGTCTAGGGAGACCCAGTACTTC. Its translation is CASSYFGEGSRETQYF. This chain links TRBV6-2 or TRBV6-3 with TRBJ2-5; D uncertain. There are 16 residues in the CDR3. Germline loops: CDR1 MNHEY, CDR2 SVGEGT. The V end lost 3 bases, the J end lost 5 bases, and 19 bases lay between the germline ends.

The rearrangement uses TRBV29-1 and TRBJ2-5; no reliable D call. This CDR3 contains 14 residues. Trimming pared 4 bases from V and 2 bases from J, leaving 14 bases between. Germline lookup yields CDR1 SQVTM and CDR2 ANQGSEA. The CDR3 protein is CSVVPRVRQETQYF. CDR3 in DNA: TGCAGCGTTGTACCTCGAGTAAGGCAAGAGACCCAGTACTTC.

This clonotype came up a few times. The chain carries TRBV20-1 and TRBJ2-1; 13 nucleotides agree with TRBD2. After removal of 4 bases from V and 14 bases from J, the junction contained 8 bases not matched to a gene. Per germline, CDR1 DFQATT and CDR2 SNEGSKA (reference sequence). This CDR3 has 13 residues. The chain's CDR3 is CSAMGLAGSREFF. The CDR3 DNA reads TGCAGTGCTATGGGACTAGCGGGGTCCCGTGAGTTCTTC.

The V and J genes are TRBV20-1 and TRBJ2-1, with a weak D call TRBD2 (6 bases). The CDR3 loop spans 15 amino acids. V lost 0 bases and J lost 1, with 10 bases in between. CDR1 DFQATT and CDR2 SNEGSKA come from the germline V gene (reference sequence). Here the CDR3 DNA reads TGCAGTGCTAGAGACCCCCTAGCGTCCTACAATGAGCAGTTCTTC. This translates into CSARDPLASYNEQFF.

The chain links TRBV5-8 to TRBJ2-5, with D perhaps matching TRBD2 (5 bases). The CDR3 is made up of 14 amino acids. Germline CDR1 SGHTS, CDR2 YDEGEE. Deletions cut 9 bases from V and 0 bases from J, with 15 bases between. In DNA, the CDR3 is TGTGCCACCGGGAAGCGAGGTTACCAAGAGACCCAGTACTTC. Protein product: CATGKRGYQETQYF.

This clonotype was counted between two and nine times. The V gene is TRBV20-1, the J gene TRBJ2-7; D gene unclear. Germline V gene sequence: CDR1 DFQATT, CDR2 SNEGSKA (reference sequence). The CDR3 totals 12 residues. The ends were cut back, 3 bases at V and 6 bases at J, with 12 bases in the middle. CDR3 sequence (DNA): TGCAGTGCTAGCCCCGTGGGCCGCGAGCAGTACTTC. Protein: CSASPVGREQYF.

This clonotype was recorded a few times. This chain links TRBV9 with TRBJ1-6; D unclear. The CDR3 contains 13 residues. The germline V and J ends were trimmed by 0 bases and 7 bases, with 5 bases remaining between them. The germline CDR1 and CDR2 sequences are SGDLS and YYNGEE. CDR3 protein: CASSVDKNSPLHF. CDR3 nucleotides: TGTGCCAGCAGCGTAGATAAGAATTCACCCCTCCACTTT.